The 21 T cell receptor beta chains below were found in one sample sequenced in a study of blood T cell repertoires in COVID-19. Method: immunoSEQ multiplex PCR; TCRdb's copy keeps in-frame clones and lacks some. The table records 300,000 to 400,000 clones, 85% to 90% of them present only once. Sequenced sample: peripheral blood. These receptors all stem from a woman between 65 and 79 years old with COVID-19, enrolled during active disease.

The CDR3 reads CASSTQQGYEQYF. The CDR3 DNA reads as TGTGCCAGTAGTACCCAACAGGGATACGAGCAGTACTTC. The chain uses TRBV19 and TRBJ2-7; a weak D match, TRBD1 (6 bases). V was shortened by 4 bases and J by 4 bases, with 11 bases between the two germline ends. CDR3 length: 13 residues. Germline V lookup: CDR1 LNHDA, CDR2 SQIVND (reference sequence). Complete variable domain (other parts from reference TRBV19 and TRBJ2-7): DGGITQSPKYLFRKEGQNVTLSCEQNLNHDAMYWYRQDPGQGLRLIYYSQIVNDFQKGDIAEGYSVSREKKESFPLTVTSAQKNPTAFYLCASSTQQGYEQYFGPGTRLTVT.

The chain uses TRBV2 and TRBJ2-7; D may be TRBD1 (6 bases). CDR1 and CDR2 from the germline V gene are SNHLY and FYNNEI. V lost 6 bases and J 2 bases, leaving 17 bases between the germline ends. The CDR3 spans 15 residues. The CDR3 sequence: CASRNQRTAAYEQYF. CDR3 nucleotides: TGTGCCAGCAGGAACCAACGGACAGCCGCCTACGAGCAGTACTTC.

The chain is built from TRBV21-1 and TRBJ2-2; the D call in the table, TRBD1, was not verified against the DNA. TRBV21-1 is noted as a pseudogene. This CDR3 is 15 amino acids long. The CDR3, as DNA: TGTGCCAGCACCCCCCGACAGGGTAGGTCCGGGGAGCTGTTTTTT. Its translation: CASTPRQGRSGELFF.

The chain links TRBV14 to TRBJ1-2; D is unclear. CDR3 length: 15 amino acids. V lost 0 bases to trimming and J lost 4 bases, with 12 bases between them. Germline CDR1 reads SGHDN; CDR2 reads FVKESK. The CDR3 loop reads CASSQDLEGGYGYTF. CDR3 in DNA: TGTGCCAGCAGCCAAGATTTGGAGGGAGGCTATGGCTACACCTTC.

This clone was recorded at least ten times. Other nucleotide sequences in the sample specify the same CDR3. The V and J genes are TRBV19 and TRBJ1-3; tentative D call: TRBD1 (5 bases). The germline V gene encodes CDR1 LNHDA and CDR2 SQIVND (reference sequence). V was trimmed by 7 bases and J by 0 bases, leaving 13 bases between them. The CDR3 is 15 residues long. The CDR3 DNA is TGTGCCAGTAAGCGACAGTTCTTCTCTGGAAACACCATATATTTT. It is translated as CASKRQFFSGNTIYF. Filled out from reference TRBV19 and TRBJ1-3, the complete variable domain reads DGGITQSPKYLFRKEGQNVTLSCEQNLNHDAMYWYRQDPGQGLRLIYYSQIVNDFQKGDIAEGYSVSREKKESFPLTVTSAQKNPTAFYLCASKRQFFSGNTIYFGEGSWLTVV.

The J gene is TRBJ2-7, the V gene TRBV28; 10 bases are shared with TRBD1. The CDR3 covers 14 residues. J was trimmed by 6 bases and V by 4 bases; bases with no gene match: 6. The V gene's germline CDR1 is MDHEN and CDR2 SYDVKM. CDR3: CASSSTGGVGEQYF. CDR3 in DNA: TGTGCCAGCAGTTCGACAGGGGGCGTAGGCGAGCAGTACTTC.

This clone showed up many times. Other DNA sequences of this sample code for an identical CDR3. V usage is TRBV7-2 and J usage is TRBJ2-1; the match to TRBD2 covers 11 bases. Germline V CDR1 and CDR2: SGHTA, FQGNSA. CDR3 length equals 16 residues. Trimming removed 2 bases from V and 5 bases from J; junction bases left unmatched: 5. The CDR3 nucleotides read TGTGCCAGCAGCTTATCCCTAGCGGGGGGAAACAATGAGCAGTTCTTC. It specifies CASSLSLAGGNNEQFF.

This clone was detected only a few times. The chain is built from TRBV5-1 and TRBJ2-7; 9 bases are shared with TRBD2. CDR3 length: 14 amino acids. With V trimmed by 5 bases and J by 3 bases, 6 bases remained unmatched. Germline assignment: CDR1 SGHRS and CDR2 YFSETQ. The CDR3 protein is CASSLAGAGYEQYF. DNA for the CDR3: TGCGCCAGCAGTTTAGCGGGGGCCGGCTACGAGCAGTACTTC.

The chain links TRBV6-6 to TRBJ2-7; D is possibly TRBD1 (6 bases). CDR1 is MNHNY and CDR2 is SVGAGI in the germline V gene (reference sequence). V lost 5 bases to trimming and J lost 2 bases, with 13 bases between them. The CDR3 runs to 14 residues. CDR3 amino acids: CASSTRDTAYEQYF. The CDR3 nucleotides are TGTGCCAGCAGTACCAGGGACACCGCCTACGAGCAGTACTTC.

The J gene is TRBJ1-1, the V gene TRBV18, with D tentatively TRBD1 (5 bases). Trimming removed 3 bases from V and 3 bases from J, with 11 bases in between. From germline, CDR1 is KGHSH and CDR2 LQKENI. The length of the CDR3 is 14 residues. Here the CDR3 reads CASSPGGEDTEAFF. Here the CDR3 DNA reads TGTGCCAGCTCACCGGGGGGAGAGGACACTGAAGCTTTCTTT.

The chain carries TRBV27 and TRBJ1-4; 7 positions agree with TRBD1. Germline V gene lookup returns CDR1 MNHEY and CDR2 SMNVEV (reference sequence). V dropped 5 bases and J dropped 4; count of bases not matched to a gene: 4. This CDR3 spans 14 amino acids. CDR3 sequence: CASSLQGFNEKLFF. CDR3 bases: TGTGCCAGCAGTCTACAGGGGTTTAATGAAAAACTGTTTTTT.

The chain carries TRBV5-1 and TRBJ1-3, with D possibly matching TRBD1 (5 bases). CDR1 and CDR2 from the germline V gene are SGHRS and YFSETQ. The CDR3 loop spans 16 amino acids. Trimming pared 2 bases from V and 0 bases from J, leaving 12 bases between. The CDR3 DNA reads TGCGCCAGCAGCTTACCGACGGGGGGCTCTGGAAACACCATATATTTT. Protein: CASSLPTGGSGNTIYF. Together with reference TRBV5-1 and TRBJ1-3, the CDR3 gives the full variable domain: KAGVTQTPRYLIKTRGQQVTLSCSPISGHRSVSWYQQTPGQGLQFLFEYFSETQRNKGNFPGRFSGRQFSNSRSEMNVSTLELGDSALYLCASSLPTGGSGNTIYFGEGSWLTVV.

The chain has TRBV7-9 and TRBJ1-3; D call uncertain. Trimming cost V 5 bases and J 3 bases, with 17 bases left between them. The CDR3 extends over 16 amino acids. Germline-derived CDR1 and CDR2 are SEHNR and FQNEAQ (reference sequence). CDR3 residues: CASSRHETNLGNTIYF. The CDR3 DNA reads as TGTGCCAGCAGCAGACACGAGACCAACCTTGGAAACACCATATATTTT.

The chain employs TRBV5-4 and TRBJ1-2; 9 nucleotides agree with TRBD1. Germline CDR1 SGHNT, CDR2 YYREEE (reference sequence). The CDR3 consists of 16 residues. Trimming took 4 bases from V and 8 from J; bases not matched to a gene: 15. This CDR3 is CASSAAVLQGAGGYTF. CDR3 sequence (DNA): TGTGCCAGCAGCGCCGCTGTGCTACAGGGGGCGGGAGGCTACACCTTC.

This clone has just one count. V gene TRBV24-1 combines with J gene TRBJ2-5; 7 bases are shared with TRBD2. Germline CDR1 is KGHDR and CDR2 is SFDVKD. J was trimmed by 0 bases and V by 3 bases; bases with no gene match: 3. This CDR3 has 15 residues. CDR3 sequence (DNA): TGTGCCACCAGTGATCGGGGGGACTACCAAGAGACCCAGTACTTC. Translation: CATSDRGDYQETQYF.

This sequence joins TRBV11-2 and TRBJ1-6; D gene ambiguous. V lost 1 base and J 6 bases, leaving 10 bases between the germline ends. The germline V gene encodes CDR1 SGHAT and CDR2 FQNNGV. The length of the CDR3 is 15 residues. CDR3 sequence: CASSLVAGFNSPLHF. The CDR3 nucleotides are TGTGCCAGCAGCTTAGTGGCAGGTTTTAATTCACCCCTCCACTTT. The variable domain in full, completed from reference TRBV11-2 and TRBJ1-6, reads EAGVAQSPRYKIIEKRQSVAFWCNPISGHATLYWYQQILGQGPKLLIQFQNNGVVDDSQLPKDRFSAERLKGVDSTLKIQPAKLEDSAVYLCASSLVAGFNSPLHFGNGTRLTVT.

This clone was seen a handful of times. V and J are TRBV9 and TRBJ1-5; D not resolved. From germline, CDR1 is SGDLS and CDR2 YYNGEE. V lost 4 bases, J lost 7 bases, and 15 bases lay in between. CDR3 length: 14 residues. The CDR3 loop is CASSSGPGGQPQHF. The CDR3 DNA reads as TGTGCCAGCAGCTCCGGACCCGGAGGGCAGCCCCAGCATTTT.

V usage is TRBV5-1 and J usage is TRBJ2-7, with 11 nucleotides matching TRBD2. The V and J ends lost 2 bases and 2 bases, in that order; junction bases with no gene match: 3. This CDR3 contains 15 residues. The germline gives CDR1 SGHRS, CDR2 YFSETQ. In DNA, the CDR3 is TGCGCCAGCAGCTTTACTAGCGGGGGCCCCTACGAGCAGTACTTC. Translation gives CASSFTSGGPYEQYF.

J is TRBJ2-5 and V is TRBV5-4, with TRBD2 as a possible D gene (5 bases). The CDR3 covers 14 residues. CDR1 and CDR2 (germline): SGHNT, YYREEE (reference sequence). Trimming took 4 bases from V and 4 from J, leaving 14 bases between them. The chain's CDR3 is CASSPDLGRETQYF. The CDR3 DNA is TGTGCCAGCAGCCCGGACTTAGGGAGAGAGACCCAGTACTTC.

In this sample, this clone turned up a few times. The J gene is TRBJ2-7, the V gene TRBV13; possibly TRBD1 for D (5 bases). The V gene lost 6 bases and the J gene lost 3 bases, with 15 bases spanning the gap. This CDR3 has 14 residues. Germline CDR1 reads PRHDT; CDR2 reads FYEKMQ (reference sequence). CDR3 coding DNA: TGTGCCAGCAGTACCACAGGTACCCTCTACGAGCAGTACTTC. Amino acid sequence: CASSTTGTLYEQYF.

V gene TRBV20-1 combines with J gene TRBJ1-1; D might be TRBD1 (6 bases). This CDR3 has 16 residues. The V end lost 3 bases, the J end lost 0 bases, and 17 bases lay between the germline ends. CDR1 is DFQATT and CDR2 is SNEGSKA in the germline V gene (reference sequence). The CDR3 nucleotides read TGCAGTGCTAGTAAGGGGGGGCAGCTCATGAACACTGAAGCTTTCTTT. It codes for CSASKGGQLMNTEAFF.